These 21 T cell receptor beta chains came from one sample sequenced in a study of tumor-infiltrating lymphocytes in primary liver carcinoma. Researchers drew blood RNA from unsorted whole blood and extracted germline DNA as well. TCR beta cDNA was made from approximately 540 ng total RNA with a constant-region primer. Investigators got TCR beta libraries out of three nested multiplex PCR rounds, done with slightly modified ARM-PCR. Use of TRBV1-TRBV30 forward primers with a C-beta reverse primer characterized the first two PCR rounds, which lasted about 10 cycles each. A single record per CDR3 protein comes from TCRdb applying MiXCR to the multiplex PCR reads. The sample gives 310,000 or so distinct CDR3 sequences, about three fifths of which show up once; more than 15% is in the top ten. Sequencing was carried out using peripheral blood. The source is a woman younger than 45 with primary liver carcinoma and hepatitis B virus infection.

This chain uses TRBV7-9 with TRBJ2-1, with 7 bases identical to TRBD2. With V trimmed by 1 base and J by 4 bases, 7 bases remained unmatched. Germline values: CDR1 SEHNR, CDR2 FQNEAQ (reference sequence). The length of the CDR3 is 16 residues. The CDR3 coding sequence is TGTGCCAGCAGCTTAGGTGGGGCTAGCGGTTACAATGAGCAGTTCTTC. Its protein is CASSLGGASGYNEQFF.

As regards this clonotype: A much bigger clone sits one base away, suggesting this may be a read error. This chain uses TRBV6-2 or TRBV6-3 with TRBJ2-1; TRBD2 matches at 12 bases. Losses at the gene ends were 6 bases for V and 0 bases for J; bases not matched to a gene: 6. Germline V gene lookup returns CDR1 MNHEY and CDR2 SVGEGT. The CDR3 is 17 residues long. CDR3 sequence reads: CASSLTSGSNSYNEQFF. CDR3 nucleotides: TGTGCCAGCAGCCTGACTAGCGGGAGTAACTCCTACAATGAGCAGTTCTTC.

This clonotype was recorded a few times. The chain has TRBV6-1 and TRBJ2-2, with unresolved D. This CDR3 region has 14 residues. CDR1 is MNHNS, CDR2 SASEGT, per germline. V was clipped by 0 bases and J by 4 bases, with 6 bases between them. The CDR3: CASSEANPTGELFF. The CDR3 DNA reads TGTGCCAGCAGTGAAGCGAACCCCACCGGGGAGCTGTTTTTT.

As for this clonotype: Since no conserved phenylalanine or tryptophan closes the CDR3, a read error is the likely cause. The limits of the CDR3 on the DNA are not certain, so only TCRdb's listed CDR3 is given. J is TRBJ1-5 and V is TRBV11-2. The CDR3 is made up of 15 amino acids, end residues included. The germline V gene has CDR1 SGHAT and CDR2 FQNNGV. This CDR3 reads CASSSGGVSGQPRHI.

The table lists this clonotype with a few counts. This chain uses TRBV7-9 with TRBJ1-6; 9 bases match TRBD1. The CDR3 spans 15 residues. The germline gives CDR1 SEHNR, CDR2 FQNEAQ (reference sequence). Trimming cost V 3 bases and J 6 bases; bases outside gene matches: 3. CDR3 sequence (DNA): TGTGCCAGCAGCTTGACAGGGGGAGGTAATTCACCCCTCCACTTT. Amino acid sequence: CASSLTGGGNSPLHF.

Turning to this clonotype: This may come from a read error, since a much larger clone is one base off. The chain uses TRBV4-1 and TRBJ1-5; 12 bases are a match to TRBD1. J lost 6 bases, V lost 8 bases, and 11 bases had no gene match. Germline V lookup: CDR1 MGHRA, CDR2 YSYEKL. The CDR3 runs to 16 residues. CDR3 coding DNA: TGCGCCAGCGGCCGAGGGACAGGGGGCGCGGGTCAGCCCCAGCATTTT. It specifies CASGRGTGGAGQPQHF.

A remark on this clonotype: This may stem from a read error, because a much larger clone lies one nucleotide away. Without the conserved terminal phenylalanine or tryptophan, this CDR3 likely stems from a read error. DNA for the CDR3: TGTGCCAGCAGCCCCCTGAGGGGCTACGAGCAGTACTCC. It specifies CASSPLRGYEQYS. V usage is TRBV7-9 and J usage is TRBJ2-7; D may correspond to TRBD1 or TRBD2 (5 bases each). The CDR3 is 13 amino acids. Germline-derived CDR1 and CDR2 are SEHNR and FQNEAQ (reference sequence). V lost 5 bases and J lost 3, with 11 bases in between.

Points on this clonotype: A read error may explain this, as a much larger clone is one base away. The CDR3 DNA reads TGTGCCAGCAGCCAAGATCTCGACAGGCATTACACCTTC. This sequence encodes CASSQDLDRHYTF. The chain joins TRBV4-2 to TRBJ1-2, with a tentative D call TRBD1 (6 bases). The CDR3 is made up of 13 amino acids. Looked up from germline, CDR1 is LGHNA and CDR2 is YNFKEQ. Trimming took off 0 bases at V and 11 bases at J, with 13 bases between the two ends.

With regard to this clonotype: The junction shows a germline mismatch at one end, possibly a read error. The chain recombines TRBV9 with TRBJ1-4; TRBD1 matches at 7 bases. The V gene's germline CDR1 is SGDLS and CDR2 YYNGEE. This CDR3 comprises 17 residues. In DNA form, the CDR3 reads TGTGCCAGCAGCGTGAGGGGACAGACAACAACTAATGAAAAACCGTTTTTT. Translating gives CASSVRGQTTTNEKPFF.

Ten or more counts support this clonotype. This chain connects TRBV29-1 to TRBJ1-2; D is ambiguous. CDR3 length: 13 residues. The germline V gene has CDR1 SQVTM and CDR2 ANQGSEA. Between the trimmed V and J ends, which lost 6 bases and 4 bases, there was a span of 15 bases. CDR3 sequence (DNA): TGCAGCGTGGAGGGCCTTCGGGGCTATGGCTACACCTTC. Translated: CSVEGLRGYGYTF. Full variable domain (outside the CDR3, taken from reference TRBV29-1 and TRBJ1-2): SAVISQKPSRDICQRGTSLTIQCQVDSQVTMMFWYRQQPGQSLTLIATANQGSEATYESGFVIDKFPISRPNLTFSTLTVSNMSPEDSSIYLCSVEGLRGYGYTFGSGTRLTVV.

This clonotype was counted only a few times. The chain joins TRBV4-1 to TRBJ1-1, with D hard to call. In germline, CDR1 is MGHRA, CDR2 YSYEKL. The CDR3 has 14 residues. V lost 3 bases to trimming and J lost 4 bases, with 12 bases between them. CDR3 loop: CASSHSRESTEAFF. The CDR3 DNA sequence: TGCGCCAGCAGCCACTCGAGGGAAAGCACTGAAGCTTTCTTT.

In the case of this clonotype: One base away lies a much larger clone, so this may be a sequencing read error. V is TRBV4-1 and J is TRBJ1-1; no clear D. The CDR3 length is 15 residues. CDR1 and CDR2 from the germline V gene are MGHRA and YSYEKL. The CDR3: CASGQERSTDPEAFF. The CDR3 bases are TGCGCCAGCGGCCAAGAAAGGTCGACCGATCCTGAAGCTTTCTTT.

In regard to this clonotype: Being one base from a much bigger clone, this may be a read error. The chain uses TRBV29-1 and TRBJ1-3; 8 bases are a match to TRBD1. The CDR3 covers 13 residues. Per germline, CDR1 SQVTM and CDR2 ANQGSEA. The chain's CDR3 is CGVQGAVGNTIYF. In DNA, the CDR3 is TGCGGCGTTCAGGGGGCTGTTGGAAACACCATATATTTT. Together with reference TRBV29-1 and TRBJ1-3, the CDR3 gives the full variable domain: SAVISQKPSRDICQRGTSLTIQCQVDSQVTMMFWYRQQPGQSLTLIATANQGSEATYESGFVIDKFPISRPNLTFSTLTVSNMSPEDSSIYLCGVQGAVGNTIYFGEGSWLTVV.

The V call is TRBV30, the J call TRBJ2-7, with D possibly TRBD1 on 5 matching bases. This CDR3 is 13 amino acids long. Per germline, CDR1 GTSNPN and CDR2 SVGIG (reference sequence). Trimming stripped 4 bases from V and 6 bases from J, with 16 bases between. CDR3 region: CAWTNTGGPEQYF. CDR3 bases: TGTGCCTGGACGAATACAGGTGGCCCCGAGCAGTACTTC. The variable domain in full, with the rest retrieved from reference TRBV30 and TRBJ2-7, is SQTIHQWPATLVQPVGSPLSLECTVEGTSNPNLYWYRQAAGRGLQLLFYSVGIGQISSEVPQNLSASRPQDRQFILSSKKLLLSDSGFYLCAWTNTGGPEQYFGPGTRLTVT.

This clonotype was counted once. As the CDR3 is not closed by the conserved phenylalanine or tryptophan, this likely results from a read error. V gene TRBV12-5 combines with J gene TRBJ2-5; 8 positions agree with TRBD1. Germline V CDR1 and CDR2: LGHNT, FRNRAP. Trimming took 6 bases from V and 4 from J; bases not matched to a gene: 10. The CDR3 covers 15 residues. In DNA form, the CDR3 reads TGTGCTAGTGGACCTGGACAGGGAGGAGGAGAGACCCAGTACCTC. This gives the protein CASGPGQGGGETQYL.

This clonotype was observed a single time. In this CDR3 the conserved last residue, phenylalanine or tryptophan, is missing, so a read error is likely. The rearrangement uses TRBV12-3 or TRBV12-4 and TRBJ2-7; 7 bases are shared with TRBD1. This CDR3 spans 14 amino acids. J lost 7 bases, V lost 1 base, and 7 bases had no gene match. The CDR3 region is CASSLDGNRGEQYL. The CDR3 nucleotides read TGTGCCAGCAGTTTAGACGGAAACAGGGGTGAGCAGTACTTA.

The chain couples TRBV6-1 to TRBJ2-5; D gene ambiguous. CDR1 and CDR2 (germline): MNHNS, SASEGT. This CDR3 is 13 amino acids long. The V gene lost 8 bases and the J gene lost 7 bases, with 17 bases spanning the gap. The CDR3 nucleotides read TGTGCCAGCGGTTACTCGACCCATCTGACCCAGTACTTC. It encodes CASGYSTHLTQYF.

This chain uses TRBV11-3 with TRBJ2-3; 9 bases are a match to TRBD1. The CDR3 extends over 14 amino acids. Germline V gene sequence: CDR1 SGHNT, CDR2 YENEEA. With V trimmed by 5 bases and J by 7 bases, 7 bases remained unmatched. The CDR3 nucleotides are TGTGCCAGCAGCCCCGGGACAGGGTCATATACGCAGTATTTT. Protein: CASSPGTGSYTQYF.

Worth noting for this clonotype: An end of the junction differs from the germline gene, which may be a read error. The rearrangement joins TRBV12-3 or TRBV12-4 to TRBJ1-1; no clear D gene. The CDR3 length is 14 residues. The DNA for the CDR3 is TGTACCAGCGGAGACGACAATCTTAGGGTAGAAGCTTTCTTT. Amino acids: CTSGDDNLRVEAFF.

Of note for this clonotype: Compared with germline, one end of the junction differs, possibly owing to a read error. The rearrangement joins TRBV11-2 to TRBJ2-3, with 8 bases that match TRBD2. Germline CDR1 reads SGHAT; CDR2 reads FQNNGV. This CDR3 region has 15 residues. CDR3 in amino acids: CASSLGGGKTDTQYF. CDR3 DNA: TGTGCTAGCAGCTTAGGCGGGGGGAAAACAGATACGCAGTATTTT.

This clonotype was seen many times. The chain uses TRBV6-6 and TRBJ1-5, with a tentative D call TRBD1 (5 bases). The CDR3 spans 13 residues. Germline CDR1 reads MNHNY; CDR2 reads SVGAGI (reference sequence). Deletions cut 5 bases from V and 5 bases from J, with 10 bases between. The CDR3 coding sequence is TGTGCCAGCAGTAAAGGGGAGGATCAGCCCCAGCATTTT. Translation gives CASSKGEDQPQHF.